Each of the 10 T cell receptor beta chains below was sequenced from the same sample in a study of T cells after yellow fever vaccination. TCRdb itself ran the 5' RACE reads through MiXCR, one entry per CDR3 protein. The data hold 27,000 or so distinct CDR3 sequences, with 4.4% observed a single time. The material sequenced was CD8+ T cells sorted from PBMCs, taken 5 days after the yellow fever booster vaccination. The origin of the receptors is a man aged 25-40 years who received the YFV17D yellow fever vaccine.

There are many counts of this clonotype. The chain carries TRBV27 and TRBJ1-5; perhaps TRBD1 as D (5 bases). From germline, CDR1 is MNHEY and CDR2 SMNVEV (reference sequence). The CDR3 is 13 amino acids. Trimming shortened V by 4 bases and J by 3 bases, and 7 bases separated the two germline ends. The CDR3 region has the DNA TGTGCCAGCAGTTCCAGGGCCAATCAGCCCCAGCATTTT. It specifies CASSSRANQPQHF.

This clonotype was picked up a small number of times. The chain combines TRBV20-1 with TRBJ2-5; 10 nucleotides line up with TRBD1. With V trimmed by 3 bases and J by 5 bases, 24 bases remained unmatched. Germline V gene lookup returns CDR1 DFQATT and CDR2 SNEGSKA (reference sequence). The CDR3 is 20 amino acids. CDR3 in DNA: TGCAGTGCTAGTGGGCCACGCTCGAGCAGCCGGGACAGGGGATCGGAGACCCAGTACTTC. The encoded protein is CSASGPRSSSRDRGSETQYF.

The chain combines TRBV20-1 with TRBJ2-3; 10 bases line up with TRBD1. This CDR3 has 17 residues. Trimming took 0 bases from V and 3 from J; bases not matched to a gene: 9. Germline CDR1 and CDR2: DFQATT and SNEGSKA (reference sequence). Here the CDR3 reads CSARDYRDRGGTDTQYF. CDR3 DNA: TGCAGTGCTAGAGATTATCGGGACAGGGGAGGGACAGATACGCAGTATTTT.

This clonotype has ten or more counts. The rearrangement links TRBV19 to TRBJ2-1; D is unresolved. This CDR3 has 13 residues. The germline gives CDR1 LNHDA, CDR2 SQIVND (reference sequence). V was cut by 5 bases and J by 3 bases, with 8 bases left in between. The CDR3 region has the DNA TGTGCCAGTAGTTTCGGATTCTACAATGAGCAGTTCTTC. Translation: CASSFGFYNEQFF.

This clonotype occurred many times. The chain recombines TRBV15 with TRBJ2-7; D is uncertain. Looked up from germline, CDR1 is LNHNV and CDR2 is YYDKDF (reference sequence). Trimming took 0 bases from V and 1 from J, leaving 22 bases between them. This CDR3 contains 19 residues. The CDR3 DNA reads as TGTGCCACCAGCAGAGATCTTCTCCAAAAAACCGATAGTTCCTACGAGCAGTACTTC. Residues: CATSRDLLQKTDSSYEQYF.

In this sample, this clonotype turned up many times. The CDR3 here is CSAVTSGRANEQFF. The CDR3 DNA reads TGCAGTGCCGTGACTAGCGGGAGGGCCAACGAGCAGTTCTTC. This sequence joins TRBV20-1 and TRBJ2-1; TRBD2 matches 14 bases. Trimming removed 6 bases from V and 10 bases from J; junction bases left unmatched: 8. The CDR3 has 14 residues. The V gene's germline CDR1 is DFQATT and CDR2 SNEGSKA (reference sequence).

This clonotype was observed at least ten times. This CDR3 is CRTNSGASGRAYEQFF. For the CDR3, the DNA is TGCAGGACTAATTCTGGGGCTAGCGGGAGGGCCTATGAGCAGTTCTTC. This chain connects TRBV29-1 to TRBJ2-1; TRBD2 aligns across 12 bases. CDR1 and CDR2 (germline): SQVTM, ANQGSEA. The CDR3 contains 16 residues.

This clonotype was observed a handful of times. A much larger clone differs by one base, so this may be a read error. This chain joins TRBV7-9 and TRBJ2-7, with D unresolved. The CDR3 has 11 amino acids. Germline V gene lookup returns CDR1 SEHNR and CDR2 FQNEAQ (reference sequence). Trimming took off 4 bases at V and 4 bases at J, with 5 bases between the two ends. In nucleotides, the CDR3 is TGTGCCAGCAGCTCCGAGTACGAGCAGTACTTC. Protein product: CASSSEYEQYF.

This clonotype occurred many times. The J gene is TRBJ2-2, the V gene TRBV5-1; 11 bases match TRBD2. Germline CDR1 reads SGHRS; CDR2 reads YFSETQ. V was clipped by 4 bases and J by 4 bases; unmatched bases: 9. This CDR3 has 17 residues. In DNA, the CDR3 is TGCGCCAGCAGCCACACTAGCGGGAGCGCGACCACCGGGGAGCTGTTTTTT. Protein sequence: CASSHTSGSATTGELFF.

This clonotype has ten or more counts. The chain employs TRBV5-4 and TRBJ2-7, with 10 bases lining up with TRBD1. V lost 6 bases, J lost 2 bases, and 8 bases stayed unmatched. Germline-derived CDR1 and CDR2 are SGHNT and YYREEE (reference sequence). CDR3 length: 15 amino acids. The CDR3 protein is CASNLPGQGPYEQYF. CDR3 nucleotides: TGTGCCAGCAACCTACCGGGACAGGGGCCCTACGAGCAGTACTTC.